The 17 T cell receptor beta chains given below trace back to one sample, sequenced in a study of CD8+CD57+ T cells in acquired aplastic anemia. Investigators profiled TCR beta VDJ and CDR3 from genomic DNA template. TCRdb re-derived calls from the reads in MiXCR, one entry per CDR3 protein. The sample contains about 120,000 distinct CDR3 sequences, over 55% of which appear only once. Sequencing involved patients with CD8+CD57+ cell expansion previously shown by flow cytometry. Sequencing used sorted CD4+, CD8+, or CD8+CD57+ T cells (not recorded which) from PBMCs. These receptors were taken from a human donor with aplastic anemia.

The chain carries TRBV2 and TRBJ1-5; D may be TRBD1 (6 bases). CDR3 size: 14 residues. The V end lost 3 bases, the J end lost 5 bases, and 11 bases lay between the germline ends. Per the germline V gene, CDR1 is SNHLY and CDR2 is FYNNEI. Here the CDR3 reads CASSDGRGHQPQHF. The CDR3 DNA sequence: TGTGCCAGCAGTGACGGCAGGGGCCATCAGCCCCAGCATTTT.

Turning to this clonotype: The junction shows a germline mismatch at one end, possibly a read error. The CDR3 sequence: CASRTSGDTGELVF. The CDR3 DNA reads TGCGCCAGCAGGACTAGCGGGGACACCGGGGAGCTGGTTTTT. This chain connects TRBV10-1 to TRBJ2-2; 11 bases line up with TRBD2. CDR3 size: 14 residues. Germline V lookup: CDR1 WNHNN, CDR2 SYGVQD (reference sequence).

Of note for this clonotype: The junction departs from the called germline gene at one end, perhaps through a read error. The CDR3 region has the DNA TGTGCCAGCACCTTATGGGGGGCGGGAAGCACAGATACGCAGTATTTT. Its protein product is CASTLWGAGSTDTQYF. The chain couples TRBV11-2 to TRBJ2-3; D assignment may be TRBD1 or TRBD2 (6 bases each). The CDR3 totals 16 residues. CDR1 is SGHAT and CDR2 is FQNNGV in the germline V gene.

The V and J genes are TRBV7-2 and TRBJ2-3; D is unclear. Germline V gene sequence: CDR1 SGHTA, CDR2 FQGNSA. With 7 bases removed from V and 4 bases from J, the gap between germline ends came to 12 bases. This CDR3 spans 13 amino acids. CDR3: CASIPAAADTQYF. For the CDR3, the DNA is TGTGCCAGCATCCCAGCTGCCGCAGATACGCAGTATTTT.

The chain has TRBV4-1 and TRBJ1-2; unclear D gene. Germline CDR1 reads MGHRA; CDR2 reads YSYEKL. Trimming took off 0 bases at V and 5 bases at J, with 13 bases between the two ends. The CDR3 is 15 amino acids. The chain's CDR3 is CASSQDLGIGYGYTF. The DNA for the CDR3 is TGCGCCAGCAGCCAAGACCTGGGAATAGGATATGGCTACACCTTC.

CDR3 sequence (DNA): TGTGCCAGCAGTGTAACAGGGGGCATGGTAAGAGAGCAGTACTTC. Amino acids: CASSVTGGMVREQYF. The rearrangement uses TRBV6-1 and TRBJ2-7, with 9 bases fitting TRBD1. CDR3 size: 15 residues. Trimming at V came to 4 bases and at J to 7 bases, leaving 11 bases not matched to a gene. CDR1 and CDR2 from the germline V gene are MNHNS and SASEGT.

The V call is TRBV19, the J call TRBJ1-2, with unresolved D. Trimming removed 3 bases from V and 2 bases from J, with 7 bases in between. The CDR3 contains 13 residues. The germline V gene encodes CDR1 LNHDA and CDR2 SQIVND (reference sequence). CDR3 nucleotide sequence: TGTGCCAGTAGTATGTCTCGGAACTATGGCTACACCTTC. It translates to CASSMSRNYGYTF.

The chain carries TRBV10-3 and TRBJ2-7, with 7 bases lining up with TRBD1. CDR3 size: 15 residues. Losses at the gene ends were 6 bases for V and 2 bases for J; bases not matched to a gene: 10. Per the germline V gene, CDR1 is ENHRY and CDR2 is SYGVKD. CDR3 nucleotide sequence: TGTGCCATCAGAGGTGGACAGGATCTTACCTACGAGCAGTACTTC. This sequence encodes CAIRGGQDLTYEQYF.

This clonotype was seen a few times. A single base separates this from a much larger clone, so it may be a read error. The DNA for the CDR3 is TGTGCCAGCAGCGTGGGTGAAAGCACAGATACGCAGTATTTT. This encodes CASSVGESTDTQYF. The genes are TRBV9 and TRBJ2-3; D is uncertain. The CDR3 consists of 14 residues. Germline V lookup: CDR1 SGDLS, CDR2 YYNGEE. Trimming pared 2 bases from V and 0 bases from J, leaving 7 bases between. The full variable domain, its missing parts supplied by reference TRBV9 and TRBJ2-3, is DSGVTQTPKHLITATGQRVTLRCSPRSGDLSVYWYQQSLDQGLQFLIQYYNGEERAKGNILERFSAQQFPDLHSELNLSSLELGDSALYFCASSVGESTDTQYFGPGTRLTVL.

This clonotype was counted ten times or more. The V call is TRBV24-1, the J call TRBJ2-1; the D call may be TRBD1 or TRBD2 (5 bases each). The CDR3 is 15 residues long. V was pared by 7 bases and J by 2 bases, with 14 bases between. CDR1 KGHDR and CDR2 SFDVKD come from the germline V gene. The CDR3 nucleotides are TGTGCCACCAGACCAGACGGGACCGCCTACAATGAGCAGTTCTTC. This encodes CATRPDGTAYNEQFF.

As for this clonotype: It may be a read error: a sequence one base away is much more abundant. The chain joins TRBV9 to TRBJ2-7; D is possibly TRBD1 (5 bases). The CDR3 spans 14 residues. Trimming stripped 4 bases from V and 2 bases from J, with 13 bases between. The germline gives CDR1 SGDLS, CDR2 YYNGEE. The CDR3 region has the DNA TGTGCCAGCAGCCAAGGACATGGGGCCTACGAGCAGTACTTC. Its translation is CASSQGHGAYEQYF.

This chain joins TRBV2 and TRBJ2-7, with 10 bases aligning to TRBD1. The CDR3 is made up of 16 amino acids. The V gene end was trimmed by 0 bases and the J gene end by 5 bases; junction bases not matched to a gene: 7. CDR1 and CDR2 from the germline V gene are SNHLY and FYNNEI. In DNA form, the CDR3 reads TGTGCCAGCAGTGAAGCGGCCGGGACAGGGGACCACGAGCAGTACTTC. Translating gives CASSEAAGTGDHEQYF.

This chain uses TRBV11-2 with TRBJ1-6; 7 bases are a match to TRBD1. This CDR3 has 14 amino acids. The ends lost 0 bases at V and 10 bases at J; junction bases unmatched: 3. The germline gives CDR1 SGHAT, CDR2 FQNNGV. The CDR3 here is CASSLEQGRSPLHF. The CDR3 DNA reads as TGTGCCAGCAGCTTAGAACAGGGGAGATCACCCCTCCACTTT. Looking up the rest from reference TRBV11-2 and TRBJ1-6 gives the full variable domain: EAGVAQSPRYKIIEKRQSVAFWCNPISGHATLYWYQQILGQGPKLLIQFQNNGVVDDSQLPKDRFSAERLKGVDSTLKIQPAKLEDSAVYLCASSLEQGRSPLHFGNGTRLTVT.

This clonotype was detected only once. The chain couples TRBV24-1 to TRBJ2-3; 9 positions agree with TRBD1. The germline CDR1 and CDR2 sequences are KGHDR and SFDVKD. Losses at the gene ends were 4 bases for V and 8 bases for J; bases not matched to a gene: 15. The CDR3 length is 17 residues. The CDR3 region has the DNA TGTGCCACCAGTGACTCTACAGGGGGCCTGAGCACGGGTACGCAGTATTTT. This encodes CATSDSTGGLSTGTQYF.

This clonotype was counted a few times. The chain carries TRBV10-3 and TRBJ1-6; 9 nucleotides match TRBD1. CDR1 and CDR2 (germline): ENHRY, SYGVKD. The length of the CDR3 is 14 residues. Germline trimming cut 10 bases from V and 7 bases from J; bases unmatched to any gene: 8. The CDR3 DNA is TGTGCCACCATCCGGGACAGGGCCAATTCACCCCTCCACTTT. Translated, it gives CATIRDRANSPLHF.

CDR3 residues: CASSLTENTGELFF. The CDR3 nucleotides are TGTGCCAGTAGTTTAACAGAGAACACCGGGGAGCTGTTTTTT. The gene calls are TRBV19 and TRBJ2-2; D unresolved. The CDR3 length is 14 residues. The V and J ends lost 5 bases and 1 base respectively, with 8 bases between them. From germline, CDR1 is LNHDA and CDR2 SQIVND (reference sequence).

This chain links TRBV19 with TRBJ2-1, with D tentatively TRBD2 (5 bases). Germline V lookup: CDR1 LNHDA, CDR2 SQIVND (reference sequence). The CDR3 is 15 amino acids. V dropped 5 bases and J dropped 7 bases, with 18 bases sitting between them. The CDR3 reads CASSVSRGGVNEQFF. The CDR3, as DNA: TGTGCCAGTAGTGTTAGCCGGGGTGGTGTGAATGAGCAGTTCTTC.